The 2 T cell receptor beta chains below were found in one sample sequenced in a study of T cell responses to AZD1222 COVID-19 vaccine. Using immunoSEQ multiplex PCR, the repertoire was profiled, and TCRdb retains in-frame clones only, with some absent. The data contain 170,000 or so clones, around 88% of them singletons. The input for sequencing was peripheral blood, taken 28 days after the second AZD1222 dose. These receptors originate from an adult who received the AZD1222 COVID-19 vaccine.

V gene TRBV6-5 combines with J gene TRBJ2-5; D perhaps matches TRBD1 (6 bases). Trimming removed 6 bases from V and 0 bases from J, with 11 bases in between. The CDR3 contains 14 residues. The germline gives CDR1 MNHEY, CDR2 SVGAGI. CDR3 region: CASRNDRNQETQYF. CDR3 DNA sequence: TGTGCCAGCAGGAATGACAGGAACCAAGAGACCCAGTACTTC.

This clone occurred once. The V gene is TRBV5-1, the J gene TRBJ2-5, with D perhaps being TRBD1 or TRBD2 (6 bases each). From germline, CDR1 is SGHRS and CDR2 YFSETQ. Trimming left V 0 bases short and J 1 base short, with 13 bases between. The CDR3 extends over 16 amino acids. For the CDR3, the DNA is TGCGCCAGCAGCTTGGCCGGGGGACAAATCCAAGAGACCCAGTACTTC. It is translated as CASSLAGGQIQETQYF.